Presented here are 12 T cell receptor beta chains from one specimen sequenced in a study of T cell clonotyping in hematopoietic cell transplantation. The assay was immunoSEQ multiplex PCR, and TCRdb's table has in-frame clones only and misses some. The table shows about 3,500 clones, with just over 70% occurring only once. Sample: peripheral blood mononuclear cells, taken 30 days after allogeneic stem cell transplant. Receptor source: a male patient between 40 and 50 years old who had an allogeneic stem cell transplant from an unrelated donor, so the T cells may come from the graft donor. Some clones in this sample may be carry-over from other donors' samples.

A few counts support this clone. V usage is TRBV7-3 and J usage is TRBJ2-1; no clear D gene. Germline lookup yields CDR1 SGHTA and CDR2 FQGTGA. V lost 4 bases and J 6 bases, leaving 7 bases between the germline ends. The CDR3 loop spans 12 amino acids. CDR3 residues: CASSYDLNEQFF. In DNA, the CDR3 is TGTGCCAGCAGCTATGATCTCAATGAGCAGTTCTTC.

The chain recombines TRBV27 with TRBJ1-1; D is unresolved. The CDR3 length is 14 residues. V shed 3 bases and J shed 3 bases, with 11 bases lying between them. From germline, CDR1 is MNHEY and CDR2 SMNVEV (reference sequence). CDR3 sequence reads: CASSFQGRDTEAFF. The CDR3 DNA reads TGTGCCAGCAGTTTCCAAGGGAGGGACACTGAAGCTTTCTTT.

This clone was counted between two and nine times. The DNA of the CDR3 is TGCGCCAGCAGCCAAGGGGTAATTAACTATGGCTACACCTTC. Protein: CASSQGVINYGYTF. The gene calls are TRBV4-1 and TRBJ1-2; D unresolved. Germline values: CDR1 MGHRA, CDR2 YSYEKL. The V end was cut by 1 base, the J end by 1 base, with 7 bases between. The CDR3 has 14 amino acids.

The genes are TRBV29-1 and TRBJ1-1; TRBD1 matches at 9 bases. The CDR3 spans 13 residues. Germline loops: CDR1 SQVTM, CDR2 ANQGSEA. V was clipped by 6 bases and J by 4 bases; unmatched bases: 6. CDR3 in amino acids: CSVETGGSTEAFF. DNA of the CDR3: TGCAGCGTCGAGACAGGGGGGAGCACTGAAGCTTTCTTT.

This clone was recorded a few times. V and J are TRBV11-3 and TRBJ1-2, with a weak D call TRBD1 (5 bases). The germline V gene encodes CDR1 SGHNT and CDR2 YENEEA. The CDR3 loop spans 12 amino acids. Trimming removed 8 bases from V and 5 bases from J, with 12 bases in between. CDR3 bases: TGTGCCAGCTCCAGTGCAGGGTATGGCTACACCTTC. Translation gives CASSSAGYGYTF.

The V and J genes are TRBV28 and TRBJ2-2, with D unclear. CDR3 length: 14 residues. Germline V lookup: CDR1 MDHEN, CDR2 SYDVKM. V lost 2 bases and J 7 bases, leaving 11 bases between the germline ends. CDR3 loop: CASSLASASGELFF. Written as DNA, the CDR3 is TGTGCCAGCAGTTTAGCTAGTGCCAGCGGGGAGCTGTTTTTT.

The chain carries TRBV19 and TRBJ2-5; 7 bases map to TRBD1. This CDR3 contains 13 residues. Germline-derived CDR1 and CDR2 are LNHDA and SQIVND (reference sequence). J was trimmed by 10 bases and V by 4 bases; bases with no gene match: 9. The CDR3 sequence: CASSTGRSGGQYF. DNA of the CDR3: TGTGCCAGTAGTACCGGACGGTCAGGGGGCCAGTACTTC. Variable domain in full (rest from reference TRBV19 and TRBJ2-5): DGGITQSPKYLFRKEGQNVTLSCEQNLNHDAMYWYRQDPGQGLRLIYYSQIVNDFQKGDIAEGYSVSREKKESFPLTVTSAQKNPTAFYLCASSTGRSGGQYFGPGTRLLVL.

This clone occurred a few times. The CDR3 DNA is TGTGCCAGCAGCCCCCGGGACAGGGAGGCTTCACCCCTCCACTTT. Protein product: CASSPRDREASPLHF. V gene TRBV5-5 combines with J gene TRBJ1-6; 9 bases map to TRBD1. Germline V lookup: CDR1 SGHKS, CDR2 YYEKEE (reference sequence). This CDR3 contains 15 residues. V shed 4 bases and J 9 bases; nucleotides not matched to a gene: 8. The entire variable domain, with the rest obtained from reference TRBV5-5 and TRBJ1-6, is as follows: DAGVTQSPTHLIKTRGQQVTLRCSPISGHKSVSWYQQVLGQGPQFIFQYYEKEERGRGNFPDRFSARQFPNYSSELNVNALLLGDSALYLCASSPRDREASPLHFGNGTRLTVT.

V gene TRBV7-2 combines with J gene TRBJ2-5; the D gene is possibly TRBD2 (6 bases). Trimming took off 5 bases at V and 1 base at J, with 17 bases between the two ends. The germline V gene encodes CDR1 SGHTA and CDR2 FQGNSA. The CDR3 is 16 amino acids. CDR3 sequence (DNA): TGTGCCAGCAGCCAAGGGGATCGGGGGATCCAAGAGACCCAGTACTTC. Its translation is CASSQGDRGIQETQYF.

Only one count was recorded for this clone. The rearrangement joins TRBV9 to TRBJ2-2, with D tentatively TRBD1 or TRBD2 (6 bases each). The V and J ends lost 0 bases and 5 bases respectively, with 11 bases between them. The CDR3 contains 15 residues. Germline V gene lookup returns CDR1 SGDLS and CDR2 YYNGEE. The DNA of the CDR3 is TGTGCCAGCAGCGTAGGGGGGGCACAAACCGGGGAGCTGTTTTTT. Translation gives CASSVGGAQTGELFF.

V and J are TRBV6-5 and TRBJ2-5, with a weak D call TRBD1 (6 bases). The V end was cut by 2 bases, the J end by 4 bases, with 11 bases between. Per the germline V gene, CDR1 is MNHEY and CDR2 is SVGAGI. The CDR3 is made up of 14 amino acids. The CDR3 DNA reads as TGTGCCAGCAGTTACGCGACAGGCGGAGAGACCCAGTACTTC. As protein: CASSYATGGETQYF.

The chain uses TRBV19 and TRBJ1-2; D remains unclear. CDR1 is LNHDA and CDR2 is SQIVND in the germline V gene (reference sequence). The CDR3 length is 14 residues. V was cut by 3 bases and J by 3 bases, with 11 bases left in between. As DNA, the CDR3 is TGTGCCAGTAGTATCATGGCGTCAGACTATGGCTACACCTTC. Amino acids: CASSIMASDYGYTF.